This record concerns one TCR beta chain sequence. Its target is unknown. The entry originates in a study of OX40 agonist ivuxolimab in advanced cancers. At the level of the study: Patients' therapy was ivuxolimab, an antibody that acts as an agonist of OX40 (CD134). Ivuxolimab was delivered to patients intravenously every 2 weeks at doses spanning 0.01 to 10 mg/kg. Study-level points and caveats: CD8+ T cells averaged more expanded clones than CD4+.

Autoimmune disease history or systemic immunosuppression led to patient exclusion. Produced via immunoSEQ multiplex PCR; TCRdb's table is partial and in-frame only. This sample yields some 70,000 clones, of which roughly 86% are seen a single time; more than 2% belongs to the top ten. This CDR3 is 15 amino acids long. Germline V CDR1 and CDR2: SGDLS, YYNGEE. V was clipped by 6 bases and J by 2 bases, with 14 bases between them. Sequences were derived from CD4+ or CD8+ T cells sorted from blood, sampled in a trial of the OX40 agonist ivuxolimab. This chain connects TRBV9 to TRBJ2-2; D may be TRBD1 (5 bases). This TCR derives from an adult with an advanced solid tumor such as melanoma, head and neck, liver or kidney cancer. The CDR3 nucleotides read TGTGCCAGCACCCCCAGGGATTATAACACCGGGGAGCTGTTTTTT. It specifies CASTPRDYNTGELFF.